Listed below are T cell receptor beta chains from one sample, sequenced in a study of response to subunit inactivated influenza vaccine. A single record per CDR3 protein comes from TCRdb applying MiXCR to the RT-PCR reads. The sample contains 280,000 or so distinct CDR3 sequences, 20% to 25% of which appear only once. The material sequenced was PBMCs from blood, taken 21 months after vaccination. The receptor set was obtained from a man between 50 and 69 years old who received an inactivated influenza vaccine. CDR3s include the opening cysteine and the closing phenylalanine or tryptophan. The D gene is left open where the match is weak. Clone size is not always given. Where it is, it says once, few, many or a class for expanded clones.

V gene	clone size	D gene	J gene	CDR3 protein	CDR3 DNA
TRBV30	NA	TRBD2	TRBJ2-1	CAWNMGGFNEQFF	TGTGCCTGGAACATGGGGGGGTTCAATGAGCAGTTCTTC
TRBV20-1	few	TRBD1	TRBJ1-6	CSARRTGGRYSYNSPLHF	TGCAGTGCTCGACGGACAGGGGGCAGATACTCCTATAATTCACCCCTCCACTTT
TRBV2	NA	NA	TRBJ2-3	CASRRERVTDTQYF	TGTGCCAGCCGGAGGGAGCGCGTGACAGATACGCAGTATTTT
TRBV6-1	NA	NA	TRBJ1-2	CASYKGQGLLSNYGYTF	TGTGCCAGCTACAAGGGTCAGGGGCTACTGTCTAACTATGGCTACACCTTC
TRBV27	few	NA	TRBJ2-1	CASGAGYNEQFF	TGTGCCAGCGGGGCGGGGTACAATGAGCAGTTCTTC
TRBV29-1	NA	NA	TRBJ2-1	CSVGGGRSSYNEQFF	TGCAGCGTTGGTGGTGGGAGGAGCTCCTACAATGAGCAGTTCTTC
TRBV7-9	NA	NA	TRBJ1-1	CASSPLRALNTEAFF	TGTGCCAGCAGCCCTCTTAGGGCTTTGAACACTGAAGCTTTCTTT
TRBV3-1	NA	NA	TRBJ1-2	CASSQDLGGYGYTF	TGTGCCAGCAGCCAAGATTTAGGGGGCTATGGCTACACCTTC
TRBV21-1	many	NA	TRBJ1-5	CASSKGTVDYMEPQHF	TGTGCCAGCAGCAAGGGGACAGTCGACTACATGGAGCCCCAGCATTTT
TRBV4-1	few	NA	TRBJ1-3	CASSQDWAFSGNTIYF	TGCGCCAGCAGCCAAGACTGGGCCTTCTCTGGAAACACCATATATTTT
TRBV2	NA	NA	TRBJ1-4	CASSETGPPNEKLFF	TGTGCCAGCAGTGAAACGGGGCCACCAAATGAAAAACTGTTTTTT
TRBV6-1	few	NA	TRBJ2-2	CASRRGGMNTGELFF	TGTGCCAGCCGGCGGGGCGGGATGAACACCGGGGAGCTGTTTTTT
TRBV2	few	NA	TRBJ2-5	CASGGVETQYF	TGTGCCAGCGGAGGGGTGGAGACCCAGTACTTC
TRBV9	few	NA	TRBJ1-4	CASSVGSLTNEKLFF	TGTGCCAGCAGCGTCGGGTCCCTAACTAATGAAAAACTGTTTTTT
TRBV11-2	NA	NA	TRBJ2-7	CASSLGDSPYYEQYF	TGTGCCAGCAGCTTAGGTGACAGCCCGTACTACGAGCAGTACTTC
TRBV29-1	many	NA	TRBJ1-5	CSVGDTSNQPQHF	TGCAGCGTCGGAGACACGAGCAATCAGCCCCAGCATTTT
TRBV7-9	NA	NA	TRBJ2-1	CASSLGRDYNEQFF	TGTGCCAGCAGCTTGGGTCGGGACTACAATGAGCAGTTCTTC
TRBV20-1	NA	NA	TRBJ1-5	CSAISRAQGLGNQPQHF	TGCAGTGCTATAAGCCGGGCCCAGGGCCTGGGGAATCAGCCCCAGCATTTT
TRBV27	NA	TRBD1	TRBJ1-2	CASRLGTGLGYTF	TGTGCCAGCAGACTAGGGACAGGTCTTGGCTACACCTTC
TRBV4-1	few	TRBD1	TRBJ2-3	CASSQQGVTDTQYF	TGCGCCAGCAGCCAGCAGGGGGTTACAGATACGCAGTATTTT
TRBV12-3/TRBV12-4	few	NA	TRBJ1-2	CASSPNRERYGYTF	TGTGCCAGCAGTCCTAATAGGGAGCGCTATGGCTACACCTTC
TRBV6-1	many	NA	TRBJ1-2	CASSDRGVDGYTF	TGTGCCAGCAGTGACAGGGGAGTGGATGGCTACACCTTC
TRBV12-3/TRBV12-4	few	TRBD1	TRBJ1-5	CASSLGQGDNQPQHF	TGTGCCAGCAGTTTAGGACAGGGCGATAATCAGCCCCAGCATTTT
TRBV12-3/TRBV12-4	NA	NA	TRBJ2-1	CASSSPHKQFF	TGTGCCAGCAGTTCCCCCCATAAGCAGTTCTTC
TRBV2	NA	NA	TRBJ2-5	CASRASSGYQETQYF	TGTGCCAGCAGAGCTAGCAGCGGGTACCAAGAGACCCAGTACTTC
TRBV19	NA	NA	TRBJ1-2	CATLGRVVSNYGYTF	TGTGCCACCCTAGGAAGGGTAGTTTCTAACTATGGCTACACCTTC
TRBV5-5	few	NA	TRBJ1-5	CASSLGFGTTQPQHF	TGTGCCAGCAGCTTGGGGTTTGGGACAACTCAGCCCCAGCATTTT
TRBV6-5	many	NA	TRBJ1-4	CASRGDTAGELFF	TGTGCCAGCAGGGGGGACACCGCCGGAGAACTGTTTTTT
TRBV24-1	few	NA	TRBJ2-1	CATGGHEQFF	TGTGCCACCGGGGGGCATGAGCAGTTCTTC
TRBV10-3	many	NA	TRBJ1-4	CAITRQPNEKLFF	TGTGCCATCACACGGCAGCCCAATGAAAAACTGTTTTTT
TRBV19	NA	NA	TRBJ2-1	CASSIEGRGSYNEQFF	TGTGCCAGTAGTATAGAGGGCAGGGGCTCCTACAATGAGCAGTTCTTC
TRBV4-3	NA	TRBD2	TRBJ2-1	CASSQLAGGPHEQFF	TGCGCCAGCAGCCAACTAGCGGGGGGGCCGCATGAGCAGTTCTTC
TRBV10-3	NA	TRBD1	TRBJ1-3	CATLDRDRNAIYF	TGTGCCACCCTTGACAGGGATCGGAACGCCATATATTTT
TRBV3-1	NA	NA	TRBJ1-3	CASSQERPDSYSGNTIYF	TGTGCCAGCAGCCAAGAAAGACCGGACAGTTACTCTGGAAACACCATATATTTT
TRBV3-2	NA	NA	TRBJ2-7	CASPGGDRPSYEQYF	TGTGCCAGCCCAGGGGGGGACAGGCCCTCCTACGAGCAGTACTTC
TRBV2	NA	TRBD1	TRBJ1-4	CASRKRQGNEKLFF	TGTGCCAGCAGGAAACGACAGGGGAATGAAAAACTGTTTTTT
TRBV5-1	NA	NA	TRBJ1-2	CASSLGPGVEGYTF	TGCGCCAGCAGCTTGGGTCCGGGGGTAGAGGGCTACACCTTC
TRBV4-3	NA	NA	TRBJ1-2	CASSQDLGANYCYTF	TGCGCCAGCAGCCAAGATCTTGGAGCTAACTATTGCTACACCTTC
TRBV11-2	NA	NA	TRBJ2-7	CASSRGWGLSYEQYF	TGTGCCAGCAGCCGCGGCTGGGGCCTTTCCTACGAGCAGTACTTC
TRBV6-2/TRBV6-3	NA	NA	TRBJ2-3	CASTDGGSTDTQYF	TGTGCCAGCACCGACGGGGGTAGCACAGATACGCAGTATTTT
TRBV7-2	NA	NA	TRBJ1-6	CASSLVTQLGNSPLHF	TGTGCCAGCAGCTTAGTTACCCAGCTAGGTAATTCACCCCTCCACTTT
TRBV7-9	NA	NA	TRBJ1-2	CASSSQWDGYTF	TGTGCCAGCAGCTCCCAGTGGGATGGCTACACCTTC
TRBV5-4	few	TRBD1	TRBJ1-1	CASRPTGGGTEAFF	TGTGCCAGCAGACCTACAGGGGGCGGCACTGAAGCTTTCTTT
TRBV4-1	NA	TRBD1	TRBJ2-2	CASSPRGQGDTGELFF	TGCGCCAGCAGCCCTAGGGGACAGGGGGACACCGGGGAGCTGTTTTTT
TRBV6-2/TRBV6-3	NA	NA	TRBJ2-7	CASSNRDGEASYEQYF	TGTGCCAGCAGCAACAGAGACGGTGAAGCATCCTACGAGCAGTACTTC
TRBV7-2	few	TRBD1	TRBJ1-2	CASILARIGRGRGYTF	TGTGCCAGCATCTTAGCTAGAATCGGCAGGGGGCGCGGCTACACCTTC
TRBV5-5	few	NA	TRBJ1-1	CASSLASGLSNTEAFF	TGTGCCAGCAGCTTGGCCTCTGGGTTGTCGAACACTGAAGCTTTCTTT
TRBV7-2	few	NA	TRBJ2-3	CASSLQGSDTQYF	TGTGCCAGCAGCTTACAGGGCTCAGATACGCAGTATTTT
TRBV24-1	few	NA	TRBJ1-5	CATSDIDSNQPQHF	TGTGCCACCAGTGATATCGATAGCAATCAGCCCCAGCATTTT
TRBV19	NA	NA	TRBJ1-1	CATRGSVTEAFF	TGTGCCACTCGAGGATCCGTCACTGAAGCTTTCTTT
TRBV7-8	few	NA	TRBJ1-5	CASSLGVTGRSNQPQHF	TGTGCCAGCAGCTTAGGGGTTACAGGAAGGAGCAATCAGCCCCAGCATTTT
TRBV10-3	NA	TRBD2	TRBJ2-1	CAIGREAYNEQFF	TGTGCCATCGGGCGGGAGGCCTACAATGAGCAGTTCTTC